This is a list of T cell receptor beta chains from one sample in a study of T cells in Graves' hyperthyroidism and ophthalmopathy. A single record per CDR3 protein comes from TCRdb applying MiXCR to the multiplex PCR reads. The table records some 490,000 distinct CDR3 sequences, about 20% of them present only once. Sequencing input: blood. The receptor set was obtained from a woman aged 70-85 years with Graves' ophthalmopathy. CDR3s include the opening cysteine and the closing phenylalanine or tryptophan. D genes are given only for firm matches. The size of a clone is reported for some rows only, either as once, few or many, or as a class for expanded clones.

TGTGCCAGCAGCCAAGGGACAGGGAAGAGAGAGACCCAGTACTTC CASSQGTGKRETQYF NA TRBJ2-5 TRBD1 TRBV3-1
TGTGCCAGCAGCTTAAAGGATTTGGCTTTCTTT CASSLKDLAFF many TRBJ1-1 NA TRBV7-9
TGTGCCAGCAGCCCACAGGGACAGTTGGGGGAGACCCAGTACTTC CASSPQGQLGETQYF few TRBJ2-5 TRBD1 TRBV7-3
TGTGCCAGCAGTGAAGTAGAACAGGGGGCGCGGGCCCAGCATTTT CASSEVEQGARAQHF NA TRBJ1-5 TRBD1 TRBV6-1
TGTGCCAGCAGTTTATCCGAAGGCTATGGCTACACCTTC CASSLSEGYGYTF NA TRBJ1-2 NA TRBV27
TGTGCCAGCAGCCGCACAGGGGATCTCACAGATACGCAGTATTTT CASSRTGDLTDTQYF few TRBJ2-3 TRBD1 TRBV4-2
TGTGCCAGCGGGACAGCCTATGGCTACACCTTC CASGTAYGYTF many TRBJ1-2 TRBD1 TRBV28
TGTGCCTGGAAGGGACTAGCGTTTTACAATGAGCAGTTCTTC CAWKGLAFYNEQFF few TRBJ2-1 TRBD2 TRBV30
TGTGCCAGCAGCCAAACGTTAGAGACCCAGTACTTC CASSQTLETQYF many TRBJ2-5 NA TRBV13
TGTGCCAGCAGTCCGATTCCGACTAGCCCCCGGGAAGATACGCAGTATTTT CASSPIPTSPREDTQYF many TRBJ2-3 TRBD2 TRBV12-3/TRBV12-4